Following are 23 T cell receptor beta chains from one sample sequenced in a study of T cells after yellow fever vaccination. Each CDR3 protein gets one entry after TCRdb re-called the 5' RACE reads with MiXCR. The sample shows 400,000 to 650,000 distinct CDR3 sequences, 21% of them seen only once. The sequencing here drew on PBMCs, taken roughly 20 days after the first yellow fever vaccination. The receptors shown here come from a man between 18 and 29 years old who received the YFV17D yellow fever vaccine.

The V call is TRBV7-3, the J call TRBJ1-1; D is possibly TRBD1 (6 bases). V lost 7 bases and J lost 5, with 17 bases in between. Germline V gives CDR1 SGHTA, CDR2 FQGTGA. The CDR3 sequence is 14 residues long. The CDR3 nucleotides are TGTGCCAGCAACGAACCTACAGGGAGAACTGAAGCTTTCTTT. This sequence encodes CASNEPTGRTEAFF.

At least ten counts were recorded for this clonotype. This CDR3 reads CASSYVGGSEQFF. CDR3 nucleotides: TGTGCCAGCAGTTACGTGGGGGGTAGTGAGCAGTTCTTC. The genes are TRBV6-2 or TRBV6-3 and TRBJ2-1; D is possibly TRBD2 (6 bases). CDR1 is MNHEY and CDR2 is SVGEGT in the germline V gene. CDR3 length equals 13 residues. The V end lost 2 bases, the J end lost 9 bases, and 11 bases lay between the germline ends.

As to this clonotype: Mismatch with germline at one junction end may stem from a read error. The chain combines TRBV10-3 with TRBJ1-3, with a possible D match to TRBD1 (5 bases). CDR3 length: 12 amino acids. CDR1 ENHRY and CDR2 SYGVKD come from the germline V gene. CDR3 nucleotide sequence: TGTGCCACCTGGGGCTCTGAAAACACCATATATTTT. Translation gives CATWGSENTIYF.

The V and J genes are TRBV2 and TRBJ2-2, with D perhaps TRBD2 (5 bases). This CDR3 contains 16 residues. CDR1 is SNHLY, CDR2 FYNNEI, per germline. The V end lost 3 bases, the J end lost 4 bases, and 15 bases lay between the germline ends. The CDR3 sequence: CASSERVARSTGELFF. CDR3 in DNA: TGTGCCAGCAGTGAGAGGGTTGCGAGGTCCACCGGGGAGCTGTTTTTT.

The chain carries TRBV7-2 and TRBJ1-2; tentatively, D is TRBD1 (6 bases). This CDR3 is built from 14 residues. The ends were cut back, 7 bases at V and 2 bases at J, with 14 bases in the middle. The germline V gene has CDR1 SGHTA and CDR2 FQGNSA. The CDR3 sequence: CASTAQGGNYGYTF. CDR3 DNA sequence: TGTGCCAGCACCGCCCAAGGGGGAAACTATGGCTACACCTTC.

The rearrangement joins TRBV12-3 or TRBV12-4 to TRBJ2-1; 9 positions agree with TRBD1. The V segment lost 4 bases and the J segment 4 bases; nucleotides outside the gene matches: 8. This CDR3 comprises 16 residues. The CDR3 region has the DNA TGTGCCAGCAGTTCACCCGGGACAGGGTTGTACAATGAGCAGTTCTTC. Its translation: CASSSPGTGLYNEQFF.

This sequence joins TRBV7-2 and TRBJ1-5; D call uncertain. The CDR3 runs 14 residues. With 7 bases removed from V and 1 base from J, the gap between germline ends came to 11 bases. From germline, CDR1 is SGHTA and CDR2 FQGNSA. CDR3 sequence reads: CASTAGNSNQPQHF. The CDR3 DNA reads TGTGCCAGCACTGCGGGTAACAGCAATCAGCCCCAGCATTTT.

This chain joins TRBV10-3 and TRBJ1-1, with 8 bases identical to TRBD1. V dropped 2 bases and J dropped 4; count of bases not matched to a gene: 3. Germline values: CDR1 ENHRY, CDR2 SYGVKD. The CDR3 is 14 residues long. The CDR3 DNA reads as TGTGCCATCAGTGAGAGTGGACAGGGCACTGAAGCTTTCTTT. It encodes CAISESGQGTEAFF.

At least ten counts were recorded for this clonotype. The chain is built from TRBV7-6 and TRBJ2-2; D not resolved. The CDR3 contains 13 residues. V lost 1 base and J 3 bases, leaving 3 bases between the germline ends. CDR1 and CDR2 (germline): SGHVS, FNYEAQ. The CDR3 here is CASSLGDTGELFF. As DNA, the CDR3 is TGTGCCAGCAGCTTAGGGGACACCGGGGAGCTGTTTTTT. The whole variable domain, remainder taken from reference TRBV7-6 and TRBJ2-2, is GAGVSQSPRYKVTKRGQDVALRCDPISGHVSLYWYRQALGQGPEFLTYFNYEAQQDKSGLPNDRFSAERPEGSISTLTIQRTEQRDSAMYRCASSLGDTGELFFGEGSRLTVL.

The J gene is TRBJ2-5, the V gene TRBV7-9, with D unresolved. Per the germline V gene, CDR1 is SEHNR and CDR2 is FQNEAQ (reference sequence). The ends were cut back, 6 bases at V and 2 bases at J, with 13 bases in the middle. The CDR3 loop spans 14 amino acids. DNA for the CDR3: TGTGCCAGCAGAATAGCAGGCCTACAAGAGACCCAGTACTTC. As protein: CASRIAGLQETQYF.

The gene calls are TRBV7-9 and TRBJ2-1, with a weak D call TRBD1 (6 bases). V gave up 1 base and J gave up 2 bases, with 12 bases separating them. The V gene's germline CDR1 is SEHNR and CDR2 FQNEAQ (reference sequence). CDR3 size: 16 residues. DNA of the CDR3: TGTGCCAGCAGCTTAGAAACAGGGACCCCCTACAATGAGCAGTTCTTC. Protein product: CASSLETGTPYNEQFF.

This chain links TRBV6-2 or TRBV6-3 with TRBJ2-5; D is ambiguous. V dropped 0 bases and J dropped 7 bases, with 15 bases sitting between them. The V gene's germline CDR1 is MNHEY and CDR2 SVGEGT. The CDR3 runs to 15 residues. The CDR3 DNA is TGTGCCAGCAGTTACTCGATGGGCGATTATGGGACCCAGTACTTC. Its protein product is CASSYSMGDYGTQYF.

Only a few counts were recorded for this clonotype. The V and J genes are TRBV6-1 and TRBJ1-5, with a tentative D call TRBD1 (5 bases). The V gene's germline CDR1 is MNHNS and CDR2 SASEGT. V lost 5 bases and J 0 bases, leaving 14 bases between the germline ends. This CDR3 is 16 amino acids long. CDR3 residues: CASSRWTPDSNQPQHF. CDR3 nucleotide sequence: TGTGCCAGCAGTCGTTGGACACCGGATAGCAATCAGCCCCAGCATTTT.

The chain has TRBV7-2 and TRBJ2-2, with D possibly matching TRBD1 (6 bases). The CDR3 has 14 residues. V lost 5 bases to trimming and J lost 6 bases, with 13 bases between them. Germline CDR1 SGHTA, CDR2 FQGNSA. The CDR3 spells CASSRPNRAGELFF. The CDR3, as DNA: TGTGCCAGCAGCCGCCCGAACAGGGCCGGGGAGCTGTTTTTT.

This clonotype was seen at least ten times. The V gene is TRBV5-1, the J gene TRBJ2-1, with TRBD1 matching over 8 bases. From germline, CDR1 is SGHRS and CDR2 YFSETQ. CDR3 length equals 13 residues. V dropped 4 bases and J dropped 5; count of bases not matched to a gene: 2. CDR3 amino acids: CASSRGQDNEQFF. DNA for the CDR3: TGCGCCAGCAGCCGGGGACAGGACAATGAGCAGTTCTTC.

The rearrangement joins TRBV12-3 or TRBV12-4 to TRBJ2-3, with 9 bases fitting TRBD2. The CDR3 sequence is 15 residues long. V lost 7 bases to trimming and J lost 1 base; unmatched junction nucleotides: 6. CDR3 bases: TGTGCCAGCAAAGGTCCTAGCGGGGGCACAGATACGCAGTATTTT. It encodes CASKGPSGGTDTQYF.

This clonotype appeared a few times. The chain links TRBV5-4 to TRBJ1-5; TRBD1 matches 8 bases. Germline CDR1 and CDR2: SGHNT and YYREEE (reference sequence). V trimming: 0 bases; J trimming: 0 bases; junction bases outside the gene matches: 11. This CDR3 has 19 residues. The CDR3 DNA reads as TGTGCCAGCAGCTTGGATGCTGGACAGGGCCTACCTAGCAATCAGCCCCAGCATTTT. Its translation is CASSLDAGQGLPSNQPQHF. Based on the CDR3 plus reference TRBV5-4 and TRBJ1-5, the full variable domain is ETGVTQSPTHLIKTRGQQVTLRCSSQSGHNTVSWYQQALGQGPQFIFQYYREEENGRGNFPPRFSGLQFPNYSSELNVNALELDDSALYLCASSLDAGQGLPSNQPQHFGDGTRLSIL.

This clonotype was detected ten times or more. The chain combines TRBV7-2 with TRBJ2-1; D is perhaps TRBD2 (5 bases). Trimming shortened V by 1 base and J by 7 bases, and 8 bases separated the two germline ends. The germline gives CDR1 SGHTA, CDR2 FQGNSA. The CDR3 loop spans 13 amino acids. CDR3 sequence: CASSLEKRNEQFF. CDR3 DNA sequence: TGTGCCAGCAGCTTAGAAAAGCGGAATGAGCAGTTCTTC.

This clonotype was recorded at least ten times. It may be a read error: a sequence one base away is much more abundant. The chain carries TRBV4-2 and TRBJ2-1; 13 bases are a match to TRBD2. Germline V lookup: CDR1 LGHNA, CDR2 YNFKEQ. This CDR3 region has 15 residues. V gave up 2 bases and J gave up 6 bases; unmatched junction bases: 1. DNA of the CDR3: TGTGCCAGCAGCCAAACTAGCGGGGGGGCCAATGAGCAGTTCTTC. Its protein product is CASSQTSGGANEQFF.

This clonotype was seen more than once but under ten times. This chain connects TRBV6-2 or TRBV6-3 to TRBJ1-2, with D possibly TRBD1 on 5 matching bases. The V gene lost 4 bases and the J gene lost 4 bases, with 19 bases spanning the gap. The germline CDR1 and CDR2 sequences are MNHEY and SVGEGT. The CDR3 sequence is 16 residues long. The CDR3 loop is CASSLIYRGTFYGYTF. The CDR3, as DNA: TGTGCCAGCAGTTTGATCTACCGGGGGACCTTCTATGGCTACACCTTC.

The CDR3: CASSPDGVSPNTEAFF. For the CDR3, the DNA is TGTGCCAGCAGCCCGGATGGGGTATCTCCGAACACTGAAGCTTTCTTT. V gene TRBV5-6 combines with J gene TRBJ1-1; unclear D gene. CDR1 and CDR2 (germline): SGHDT, YYEEEE. V was trimmed by 4 bases and J by 1 base, leaving 17 bases between them. The CDR3 sequence is 16 residues long.

This clonotype was counted a single time. The chain recombines TRBV7-6 with TRBJ2-5; possibly TRBD1 or TRBD2 for D (5 bases each). Germline values: CDR1 SGHVS, CDR2 FNYEAQ. CDR3 length: 13 amino acids. V shed 11 bases and J shed 2 bases, with 15 bases lying between them. CDR3 in amino acids: CAVRGSEQETQYF. CDR3 in DNA: TGTGCCGTGAGGGGCAGCGAACAAGAGACCCAGTACTTC.

The chain uses TRBV12-3 or TRBV12-4 and TRBJ2-3; D possibly corresponds to TRBD2 (5 bases). V lost 7 bases to trimming and J lost 2 bases, with 16 bases between them. This CDR3 contains 15 residues. CDR3 sequence reads: CASKPKRGTTDTQYF. DNA of the CDR3: TGTGCCAGCAAACCCAAACGGGGAACCACAGATACGCAGTATTTT.